This TCR beta chain appears in the sequencing data of a study of shared T cell receptors in the human thymus. The CDR3 spans 15 residues. The germline V and J ends were trimmed by 0 bases and 8 bases, with 16 bases remaining between them. CDR1 and CDR2 from the germline V gene are MNHEY and SMNVEV (reference sequence). TCRdb's table, derived via immunoSEQ multiplex PCR, lists solely in-frame clones and lacks some. The sample holds about 730,000 clones; 70% to 90% are singletons and the top ten take around 0.0099%. This same sample was also part of a study on human thymus T cells. That paper adds: It was from resections taken during corrective heart surgery that the thymus tissue came. Across thymic and blood repertoires, the usage of V and J genes appeared to be biased.

Sample: thymocytes. The TCR sequence derives from a girl under two years old with a congenital heart defect. The V and J genes are TRBV27 and TRBJ1-1; D is possibly TRBD1 (5 bases). The CDR3 region is CASSLSGGPVREAFF. The DNA of the CDR3 is TGTGCCAGCAGTTTATCGGGGGGTCCAGTAAGGGAAGCTTTCTTT.